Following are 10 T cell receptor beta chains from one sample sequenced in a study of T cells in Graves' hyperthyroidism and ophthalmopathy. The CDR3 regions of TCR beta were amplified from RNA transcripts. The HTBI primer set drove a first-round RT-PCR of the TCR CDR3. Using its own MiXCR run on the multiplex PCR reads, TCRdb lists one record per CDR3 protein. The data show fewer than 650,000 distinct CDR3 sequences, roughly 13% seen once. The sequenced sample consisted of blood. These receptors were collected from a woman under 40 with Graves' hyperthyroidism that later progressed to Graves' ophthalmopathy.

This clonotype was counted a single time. The CDR3, as DNA: TGTGCCAGCAGCGACACCAAAACAGGGGGCCTAGCGGTAGATACGCAGTATTTT. This translates into CASSDTKTGGLAVDTQYF. The chain carries TRBV6-1 and TRBJ2-3; 9 nucleotides align to TRBD1. V lost 6 bases to trimming and J lost 5 bases; unmatched junction nucleotides: 18. The CDR3 runs to 18 residues. Germline loops: CDR1 MNHNS, CDR2 SASEGT.

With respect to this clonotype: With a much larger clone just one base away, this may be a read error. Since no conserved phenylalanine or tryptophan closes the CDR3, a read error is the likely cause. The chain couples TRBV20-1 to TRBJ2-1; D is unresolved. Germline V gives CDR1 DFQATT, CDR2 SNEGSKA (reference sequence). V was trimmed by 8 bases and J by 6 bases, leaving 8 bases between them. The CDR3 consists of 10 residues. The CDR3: CSSPINEQFS. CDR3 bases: TGCAGTTCCCCGATCAATGAGCAGTTCTCC.

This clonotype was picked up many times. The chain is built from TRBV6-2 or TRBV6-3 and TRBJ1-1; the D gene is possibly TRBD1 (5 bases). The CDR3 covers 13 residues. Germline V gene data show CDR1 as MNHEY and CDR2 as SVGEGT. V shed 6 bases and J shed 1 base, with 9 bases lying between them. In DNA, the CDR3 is TGTGCCAGCAGCTACCAGGGGAACACTGAAGCTTTCTTT. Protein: CASSYQGNTEAFF.

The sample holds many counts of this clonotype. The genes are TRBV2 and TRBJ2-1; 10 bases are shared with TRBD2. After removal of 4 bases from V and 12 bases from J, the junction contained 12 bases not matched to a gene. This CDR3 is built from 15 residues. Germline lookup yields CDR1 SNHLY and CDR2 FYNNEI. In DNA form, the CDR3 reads TGTGCCAGCAGTGCGGCTAGCGGGAGTATTGGGTGGCAGTTCTTC. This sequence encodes CASSAASGSIGWQFF.

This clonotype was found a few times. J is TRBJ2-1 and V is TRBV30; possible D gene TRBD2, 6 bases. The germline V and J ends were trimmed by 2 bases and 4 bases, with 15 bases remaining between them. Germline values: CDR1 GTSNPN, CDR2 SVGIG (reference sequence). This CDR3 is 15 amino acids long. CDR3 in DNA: TGTGCCTGGAGTACCGGGGCTAGCGAGTACAATGAGCAGTTCTTC. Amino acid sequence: CAWSTGASEYNEQFF.

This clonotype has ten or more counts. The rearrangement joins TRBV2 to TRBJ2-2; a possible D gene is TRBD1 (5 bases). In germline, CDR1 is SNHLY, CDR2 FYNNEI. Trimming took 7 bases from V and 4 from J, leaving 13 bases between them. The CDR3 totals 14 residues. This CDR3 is CASTPGSGTGELFF. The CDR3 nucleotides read TGTGCCAGCACCCCAGGGTCGGGCACCGGGGAGCTGTTTTTT.

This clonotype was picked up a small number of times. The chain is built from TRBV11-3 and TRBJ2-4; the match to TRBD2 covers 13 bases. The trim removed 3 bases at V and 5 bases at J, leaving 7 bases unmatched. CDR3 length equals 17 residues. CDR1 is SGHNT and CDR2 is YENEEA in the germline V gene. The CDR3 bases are TGTGCCAGCAGCTTCCGGACTAGCGGGAGTACTGAAAACATTCAGTACTTC. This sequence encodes CASSFRTSGSTENIQYF. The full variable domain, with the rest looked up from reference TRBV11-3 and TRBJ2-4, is EAGVVQSPRYKIIEKKQPVAFWCNPISGHNTLYWYLQNLGQGPELLIRYENEEAVDDSQLPKDRFSAERLKGVDSTLKIQPAELGDSAVYLCASSFRTSGSTENIQYFGAGTRLSVL.

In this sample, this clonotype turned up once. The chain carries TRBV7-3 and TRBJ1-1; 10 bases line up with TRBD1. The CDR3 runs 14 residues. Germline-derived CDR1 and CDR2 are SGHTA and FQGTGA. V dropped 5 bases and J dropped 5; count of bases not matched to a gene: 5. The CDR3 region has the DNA TGTGCCAGCAGCGCGACAGGGGGCGCGACTGAAGCTTTCTTT. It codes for CASSATGGATEAFF. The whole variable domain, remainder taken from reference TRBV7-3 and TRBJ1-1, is GAGVSQTPSNKVTEKGKYVELRCDPISGHTALYWYRQSLGQGPEFLIYFQGTGAADDSGLPNDRFFAVRPEGSVSTLKIQRTERGDSAVYLCASSATGGATEAFFGQGTRLTVV.

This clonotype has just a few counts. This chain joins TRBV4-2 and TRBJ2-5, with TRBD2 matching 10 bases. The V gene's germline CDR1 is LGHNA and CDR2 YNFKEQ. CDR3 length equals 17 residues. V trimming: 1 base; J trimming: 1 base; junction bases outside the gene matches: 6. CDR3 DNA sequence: TGTGCCAGCAGCCAAGTGGCTAGCGGGAGAATCCAAGAGACCCAGTACTTC. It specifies CASSQVASGRIQETQYF.

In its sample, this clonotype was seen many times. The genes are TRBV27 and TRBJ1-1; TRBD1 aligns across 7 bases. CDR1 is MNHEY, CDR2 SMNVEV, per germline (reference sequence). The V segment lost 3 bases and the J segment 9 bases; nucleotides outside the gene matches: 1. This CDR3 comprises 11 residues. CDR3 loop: CASSLGQQAFF. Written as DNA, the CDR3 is TGTGCCAGCAGTTTGGGACAGCAAGCTTTCTTT.